Presented here are 24 T cell receptor beta chains from one specimen sequenced in a study of identical twins. MiXCR, applied by TCRdb to the 5' RACE reads, yields one record per CDR3 protein. The data contain some 250,000 distinct CDR3 sequences, 6% to 7% of them singletons. This sample was also put to use in a study of T cells expressing NK-cell markers.

What was sequenced was CD8+ T cells sorted from blood. These receptors all come from a woman aged 18-29 years in good health.

There are many counts of this clonotype. This chain uses TRBV5-1 with TRBJ2-1; 8 bases fit TRBD1. J lost 8 bases, V lost 3 bases, and 7 bases had no gene match. Germline V CDR1 and CDR2: SGHRS, YFSETQ. The CDR3 length is 14 residues. This chain's CDR3 is CASSSYQGAHEQFF. CDR3 in DNA: TGCGCCAGCAGCTCGTACCAGGGGGCCCATGAGCAGTTCTTC. Together with reference TRBV5-1 and TRBJ2-1, the CDR3 gives the full variable domain: KAGVTQTPRYLIKTRGQQVTLSCSPISGHRSVSWYQQTPGQGLQFLFEYFSETQRNKGNFPGRFSGRQFSNSRSEMNVSTLELGDSALYLCASSSYQGAHEQFFGPGTRLTVL.

This clonotype appeared a few times. The CDR3 loop is CASSHVSAGGRYEQYF. The CDR3 bases are TGTGCCAGCAGCCATGTGTCGGCAGGGGGCCGATACGAGCAGTACTTC. J is TRBJ2-7 and V is TRBV3-1, with TRBD1 matching over 8 bases. This CDR3 is 16 amino acids long. Germline V gives CDR1 LGHDT, CDR2 YNNKEL (reference sequence). V shed 3 bases, J shed 4 bases, and the junction held 11 bases outside the gene matches.

This clonotype appeared many times. V is TRBV12-3 or TRBV12-4 and J is TRBJ2-1; TRBD2 matches at 9 bases. The CDR3 totals 15 residues. V lost 7 bases to trimming and J lost 10 bases; unmatched junction nucleotides: 14. CDR3 coding DNA: TGTGCCAGCACCCCAGGCGGGAGGGCCCCTAAGGAGCAGTTCTTC. Its protein product is CASTPGGRAPKEQFF.

At least ten counts were recorded for this clonotype. The chain joins TRBV12-3 or TRBV12-4 to TRBJ1-3; D is unclear. The CDR3 runs to 12 residues. V dropped 5 bases and J dropped 6 bases, with 8 bases sitting between them. The CDR3 region has the DNA TGTGCCAGCAGTGGTGCCGAAAACACCATATATTTT. It codes for CASSGAENTIYF.

This clonotype was observed a handful of times. The chain couples TRBV7-8 to TRBJ2-1; D may correspond to TRBD1 or TRBD2 (5 bases each). The V gene lost 5 bases and the J gene lost 7 bases, with 18 bases spanning the gap. The CDR3 totals 15 residues. Germline values: CDR1 SGHVS, CDR2 FQNEAQ. CDR3 protein: CASSLGRWNTNEQFF. DNA for the CDR3: TGTGCCAGCAGCCTGGGACGGTGGAATACAAATGAGCAGTTCTTC.

This clonotype was recorded at least ten times. The chain has TRBV6-2 or TRBV6-3 and TRBJ1-5, with 10 bases lining up with TRBD1. This CDR3 contains 14 residues. V dropped 6 bases and J dropped 6; count of bases not matched to a gene: 5. Germline V gives CDR1 MNHEY, CDR2 SVGEGT. Here the CDR3 reads CASRADRGFQPQHF. The CDR3 nucleotides are TGTGCCAGCAGGGCGGACAGGGGGTTTCAGCCCCAGCATTTT.

In its sample, this clonotype was seen a few times. The gene calls are TRBV9 and TRBJ2-2, with a weak D call TRBD1 (6 bases). CDR1 and CDR2 from the germline V gene are SGDLS and YYNGEE. The CDR3 has 13 residues. Trimming cost V 3 bases and J 6 bases, with 9 bases left between them. As DNA, the CDR3 is TGTGCCAGCAGCGCAGAGGGGGCCGGGGAGCTGTTTTTT. Encoded protein: CASSAEGAGELFF.

The CDR3 region has the DNA TGTGCCAGTAGTATAATGAACGACATAGATGAGCAGTTCTTC. Its translation is CASSIMNDIDEQFF. The chain has TRBV19 and TRBJ2-1; D is uncertain. This CDR3 contains 14 residues. CDR1 and CDR2 (germline): LNHDA, SQIVND (reference sequence). The ends were cut back, 2 bases at V and 8 bases at J, with 13 bases in the middle.

This clonotype was seen a few times. The chain employs TRBV6-4 and TRBJ2-1, with TRBD2 identical over 10 bases. CDR3 length: 15 amino acids. Germline V gives CDR1 MRHNA, CDR2 SNTAGT. V shed 2 bases and J 13 bases; nucleotides not matched to a gene: 11. The CDR3 here is CASSDLAGDLGSQFF. DNA for the CDR3: TGTGCCAGCAGTGACCTAGCGGGAGACCTGGGTTCTCAGTTCTTC.

This clonotype was seen repeatedly, ten times or more. The chain links TRBV27 to TRBJ1-1; 7 bases line up with TRBD1. Trimming removed 3 bases from V and 5 bases from J; junction bases left unmatched: 3. The CDR3 has 13 amino acids. Germline V gives CDR1 MNHEY, CDR2 SMNVEV (reference sequence). As DNA, the CDR3 is TGTGCCAGCAGTTTGGGACAGCGGACTGAAGCTTTCTTT. Its protein is CASSLGQRTEAFF.

This rearrangement joins TRBV27 to TRBJ1-1; unclear D gene. Trimming shortened V by 6 bases and J by 1 base, and 9 bases separated the two germline ends. Germline V lookup: CDR1 MNHEY, CDR2 SMNVEV (reference sequence). The CDR3 spans 13 residues. CDR3 bases: TGTGCCAGCAGCTGGAATCGGAACACTGAAGCTTTCTTT. Protein product: CASSWNRNTEAFF.

V gene TRBV12-3 or TRBV12-4 combines with J gene TRBJ2-1; tentative D call: TRBD1 (6 bases). The CDR3 is 16 amino acids. V was cut by 0 bases and J by 8 bases, with 17 bases left in between. The CDR3: CASSLAPGTLLYEQFF. CDR3 nucleotides: TGTGCCAGCAGTTTAGCCCCCGGGACATTGCTTTATGAGCAGTTCTTC.

The genes are TRBV19 and TRBJ2-1, with D hard to call. CDR3 size: 13 residues. Germline CDR1 LNHDA, CDR2 SQIVND (reference sequence). Trimming took 10 bases from V and 7 from J, leaving 17 bases between them. The CDR3, as DNA: TGTGCCACCCTTCTTGGGCCAGATAATGAGCAGTTCTTC. Protein: CATLLGPDNEQFF. The full variable domain, in which reference TRBV19 and TRBJ2-1 provide the parts outside the CDR3, is DGGITQSPKYLFRKEGQNVTLSCEQNLNHDAMYWYRQDPGQGLRLIYYSQIVNDFQKGDIAEGYSVSREKKESFPLTVTSAQKNPTAFYLCATLLGPDNEQFFGPGTRLTVL.

At least ten counts were recorded for this clonotype. This chain uses TRBV7-9 with TRBJ2-7; D perhaps matches TRBD2 (5 bases). In germline, CDR1 is SEHNR, CDR2 FQNEAQ (reference sequence). The CDR3 spans 13 residues. V was trimmed by 5 bases and J by 2 bases, leaving 10 bases between them. The CDR3 sequence: CASSQDSAYEQYF. The DNA of the CDR3 is TGTGCCAGCAGCCAGGACTCCGCCTACGAGCAGTACTTC.

In its sample, this clonotype was seen a few times. V is TRBV7-2 and J is TRBJ2-1; 7 bases line up with TRBD2. This CDR3 contains 15 residues. Germline values: CDR1 SGHTA, CDR2 FQGNSA. V was clipped by 5 bases and J by 9 bases; unmatched bases: 13. CDR3: CASSTDKGRAGEQFF. CDR3 DNA: TGTGCCAGCAGCACCGACAAGGGGAGGGCCGGTGAGCAGTTCTTC. Full variable domain (missing parts from reference TRBV7-2 and TRBJ2-1): GAGVSQSPSNKVTEKGKDVELRCDPISGHTALYWYRQSLGQGLEFLIYFQGNSAPDKSGLPSDRFSAERTGGSVSTLTIQRTQQEDSAVYLCASSTDKGRAGEQFFGPGTRLTVL.

This clonotype was observed a few times. Its ends do not fully match the called genes, so a read error is possible. The CDR3 region has the DNA TGTGCCAGCAGCGTAGGACAGCGGAGCTCCTACAATGAGCAGTTCTTC. Protein: CASSVGQRSSYNEQFF. This chain links TRBV13 with TRBJ2-1; D might be TRBD1 (6 bases). This CDR3 comprises 16 residues. CDR1 is PRHDT and CDR2 is FYEKMQ in the germline V gene (reference sequence).

This clonotype has more than one count but fewer than ten. The chain combines TRBV7-9 with TRBJ2-2, with D possibly TRBD2 on 5 matching bases. This CDR3 has 14 amino acids. V lost 6 bases, J lost 4 bases, and 12 bases lay in between. Germline CDR1 SEHNR, CDR2 FQNEAQ (reference sequence). Here the CDR3 DNA reads TGTGCCAGCAGGGCGGACTTACCCACCGGGGAGCTGTTTTTT. Its translation: CASRADLPTGELFF.

This clonotype turned up a few times. CDR3 sequence (DNA): TGTGCCAGCAGTTTACTAGTAGTCCCGAACAATGAGCAGTTCTTC. Its translation is CASSLLVVPNNEQFF. The gene calls are TRBV27 and TRBJ2-1; D uncertain. Trimming took off 2 bases at V and 5 bases at J, with 13 bases between the two ends. Germline V CDR1 and CDR2: MNHEY, SMNVEV (reference sequence). The CDR3 is 15 residues long.

This clonotype showed up many times. The V call is TRBV12-3 or TRBV12-4, the J call TRBJ2-3; TRBD2 matches at 7 bases. Trimming took 6 bases from V and 6 from J; bases not matched to a gene: 3. This CDR3 has 12 residues. Here the CDR3 reads CASRAGPDTQYF. The DNA of the CDR3 is TGTGCCAGCAGAGCGGGGCCTGATACGCAGTATTTT.

This clonotype was picked up a small number of times. This chain joins TRBV6-1 and TRBJ1-2, with D unclear. Trimming removed 2 bases from V and 7 bases from J, with 14 bases in between. The CDR3 spans 14 residues. Germline CDR1 MNHNS, CDR2 SASEGT. CDR3 residues: CASSERASTTGYTF. CDR3 coding DNA: TGTGCCAGCAGTGAACGGGCCTCGACCACTGGCTACACCTTC.

This clonotype was counted between two and nine times. The genes are TRBV3-1 and TRBJ1-1; unclear D gene. Germline loops: CDR1 LGHDT, CDR2 YNNKEL (reference sequence). V shed 5 bases and J shed 5 bases, with 21 bases lying between them. The CDR3 is 16 residues long. CDR3 protein: CASSSHTGPQGTEAFF. The CDR3 nucleotides are TGTGCCAGCAGCTCACATACCGGGCCTCAAGGAACTGAAGCTTTCTTT.

This clonotype showed up just a few times. This chain links TRBV2 with TRBJ2-7; 7 bases fit TRBD1. This CDR3 is built from 13 residues. With V trimmed by 4 bases and J by 7 bases, 7 bases remained unmatched. Germline V CDR1 and CDR2: SNHLY, FYNNEI. The CDR3 DNA follows: TGTGCCAGCAGTGTAGACAGGGAGCAAGAGCAGTACTTC. It encodes CASSVDREQEQYF.

This sequence joins TRBV5-5 and TRBJ2-7; 11 nucleotides agree with TRBD1. CDR1 is SGHKS, CDR2 YYEKEE, per germline (reference sequence). The CDR3 runs 17 residues. The trim removed 0 bases at V and 5 bases at J, leaving 10 bases unmatched. CDR3 sequence: CASSLDHLGTGGNEQYF. In nucleotides, the CDR3 is TGTGCCAGCAGCTTGGATCATCTCGGGACAGGGGGAAACGAGCAGTACTTC.

This clonotype was detected only a few times. The chain recombines TRBV4-2 with TRBJ1-5; D may be TRBD1 (5 bases). This CDR3 contains 15 residues. Germline CDR1 reads LGHNA; CDR2 reads YNFKEQ. Trimming removed 4 bases from V and 7 bases from J, with 17 bases in between. This CDR3 is CASSPRGRGGQPQHF. As DNA, the CDR3 is TGTGCCAGCAGCCCCCGGGGCCGGGGTGGGCAGCCCCAGCATTTT.